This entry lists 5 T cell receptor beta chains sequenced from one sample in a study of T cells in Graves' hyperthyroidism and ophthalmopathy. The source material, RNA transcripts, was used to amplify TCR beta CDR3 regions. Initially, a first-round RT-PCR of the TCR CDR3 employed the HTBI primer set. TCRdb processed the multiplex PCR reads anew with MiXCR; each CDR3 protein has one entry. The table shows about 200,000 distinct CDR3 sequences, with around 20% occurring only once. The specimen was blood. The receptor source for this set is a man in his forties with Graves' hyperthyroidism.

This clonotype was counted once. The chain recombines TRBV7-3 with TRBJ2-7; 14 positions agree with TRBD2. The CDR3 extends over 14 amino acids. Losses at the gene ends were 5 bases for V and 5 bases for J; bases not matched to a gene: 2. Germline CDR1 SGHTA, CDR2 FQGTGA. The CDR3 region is CASSRLAGGDEQYF. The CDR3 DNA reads TGTGCCAGCAGCCGACTAGCGGGGGGGGACGAGCAGTACTTC.

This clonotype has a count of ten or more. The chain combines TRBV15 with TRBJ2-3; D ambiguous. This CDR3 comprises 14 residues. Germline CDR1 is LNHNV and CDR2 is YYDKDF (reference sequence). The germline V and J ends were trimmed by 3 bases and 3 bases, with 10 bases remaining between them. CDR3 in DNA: TGTGCCACCAGCAGGGGATTGGGTACAGATACGCAGTATTTT. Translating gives CATSRGLGTDTQYF.

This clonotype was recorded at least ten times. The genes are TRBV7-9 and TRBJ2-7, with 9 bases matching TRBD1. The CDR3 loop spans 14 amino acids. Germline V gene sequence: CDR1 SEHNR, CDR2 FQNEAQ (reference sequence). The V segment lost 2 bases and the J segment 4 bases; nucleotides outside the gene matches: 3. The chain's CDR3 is CASSLWDRDYEQYF. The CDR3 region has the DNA TGTGCCAGCAGCTTATGGGACAGGGATTACGAGCAGTACTTC.

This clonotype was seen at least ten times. The chain's CDR3 is CSVSGTAGQETQYF. The CDR3 nucleotides are TGCAGCGTTAGCGGGACGGCGGGTCAAGAGACCCAGTACTTC. The J gene is TRBJ2-5, the V gene TRBV29-1, with TRBD2 matching 7 bases. The junction had 8 bases not matched to a gene; V was cut back by 5 bases and J by 2 bases. CDR1 SQVTM and CDR2 ANQGSEA come from the germline V gene. This CDR3 is 14 amino acids long.

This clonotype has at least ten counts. The CDR3 region has the DNA TGTGCCAGCAGCATGACAGGGGACTGGAGGGCCAACGTCCTGACTTTC. As protein: CASSMTGDWRANVLTF. This chain joins TRBV7-2 and TRBJ2-6; 8 bases are shared with TRBD1. The germline gives CDR1 SGHTA, CDR2 FQGNSA. With 5 bases clipped from V and 5 bases from J, the junction kept 8 bases outside the gene matches. The CDR3 runs to 16 residues.